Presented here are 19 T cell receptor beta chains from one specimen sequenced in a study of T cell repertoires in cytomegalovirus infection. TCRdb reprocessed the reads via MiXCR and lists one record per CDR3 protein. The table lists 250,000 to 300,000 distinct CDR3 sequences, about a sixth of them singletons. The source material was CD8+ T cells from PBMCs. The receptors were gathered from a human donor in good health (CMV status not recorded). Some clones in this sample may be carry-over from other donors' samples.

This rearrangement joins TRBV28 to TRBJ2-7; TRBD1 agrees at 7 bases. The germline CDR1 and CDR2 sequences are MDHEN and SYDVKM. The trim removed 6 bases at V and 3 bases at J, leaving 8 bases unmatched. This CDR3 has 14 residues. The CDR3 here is CASRLTGRIYEQYF. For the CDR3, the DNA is TGTGCCAGCAGGTTGACAGGGCGAATCTACGAGCAGTACTTC.

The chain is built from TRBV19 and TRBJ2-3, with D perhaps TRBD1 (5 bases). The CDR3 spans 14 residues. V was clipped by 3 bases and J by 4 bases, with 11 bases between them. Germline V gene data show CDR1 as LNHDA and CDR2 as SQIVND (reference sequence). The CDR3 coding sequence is TGTGCCAGTAGTATTCCCAGGGATTCAGATACGCAGTATTTT. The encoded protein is CASSIPRDSDTQYF.

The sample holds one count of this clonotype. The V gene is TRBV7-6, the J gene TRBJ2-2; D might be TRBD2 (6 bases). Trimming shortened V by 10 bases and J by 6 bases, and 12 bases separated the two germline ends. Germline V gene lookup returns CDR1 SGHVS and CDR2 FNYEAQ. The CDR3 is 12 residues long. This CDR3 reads CATSGGAGELFF. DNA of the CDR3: TGTGCCACCTCCGGGGGTGCCGGGGAGCTGTTTTTT.

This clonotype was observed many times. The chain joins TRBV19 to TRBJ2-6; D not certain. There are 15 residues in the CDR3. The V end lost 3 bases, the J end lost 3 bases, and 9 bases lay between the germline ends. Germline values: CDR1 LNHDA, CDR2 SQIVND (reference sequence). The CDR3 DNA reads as TGTGCCAGTAGTATTTTACGTATTGGGGCCAACGTCCTGACTTTC. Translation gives CASSILRIGANVLTF.

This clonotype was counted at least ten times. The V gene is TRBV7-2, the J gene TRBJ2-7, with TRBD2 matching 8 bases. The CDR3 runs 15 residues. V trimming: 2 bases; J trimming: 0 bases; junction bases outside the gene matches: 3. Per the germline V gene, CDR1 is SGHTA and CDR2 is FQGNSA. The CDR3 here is CASSLFGGDSYEQYF. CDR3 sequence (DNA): TGTGCCAGCAGCTTATTCGGGGGGGACTCCTACGAGCAGTACTTC.

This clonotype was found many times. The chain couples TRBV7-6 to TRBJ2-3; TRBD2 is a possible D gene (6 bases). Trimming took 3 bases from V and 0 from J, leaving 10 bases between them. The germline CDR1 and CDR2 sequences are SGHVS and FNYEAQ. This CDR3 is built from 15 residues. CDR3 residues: CASSLAGSSTDTQYF. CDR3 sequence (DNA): TGTGCCAGCAGCTTGGCGGGGTCTAGCACAGATACGCAGTATTTT.

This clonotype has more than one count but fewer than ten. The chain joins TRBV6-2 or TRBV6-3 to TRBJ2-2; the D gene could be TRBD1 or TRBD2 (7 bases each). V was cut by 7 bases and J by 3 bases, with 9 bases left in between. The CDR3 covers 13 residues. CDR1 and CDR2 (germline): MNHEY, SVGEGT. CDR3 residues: CASTGGDTGELFF. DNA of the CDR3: TGTGCCAGCACAGGGGGGGACACCGGGGAGCTGTTTTTT.

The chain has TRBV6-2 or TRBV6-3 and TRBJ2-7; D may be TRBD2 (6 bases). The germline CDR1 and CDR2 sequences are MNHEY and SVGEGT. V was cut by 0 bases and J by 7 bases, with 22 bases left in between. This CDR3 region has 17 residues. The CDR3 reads CASSYSVGRTDLREQYF. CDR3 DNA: TGTGCCAGCAGTTACTCGGTTGGGAGGACCGATCTTAGAGAGCAGTACTTC.

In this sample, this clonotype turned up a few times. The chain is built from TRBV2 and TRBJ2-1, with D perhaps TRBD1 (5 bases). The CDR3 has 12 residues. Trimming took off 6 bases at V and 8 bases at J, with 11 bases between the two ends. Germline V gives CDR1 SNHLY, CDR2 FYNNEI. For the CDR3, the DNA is TGTGCCAGCAGCGGGTTACAGGATGAGCAGTTCTTC. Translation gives CASSGLQDEQFF.

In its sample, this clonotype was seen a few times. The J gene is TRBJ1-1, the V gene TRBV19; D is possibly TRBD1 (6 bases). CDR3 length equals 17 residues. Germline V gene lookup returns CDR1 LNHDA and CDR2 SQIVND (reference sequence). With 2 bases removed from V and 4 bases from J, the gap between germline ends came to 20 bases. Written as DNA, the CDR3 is TGTGCCAGTAGTATAATTGAGCCTTCAGGGGCCTTCACTGAAGCTTTCTTT. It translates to CASSIIEPSGAFTEAFF.

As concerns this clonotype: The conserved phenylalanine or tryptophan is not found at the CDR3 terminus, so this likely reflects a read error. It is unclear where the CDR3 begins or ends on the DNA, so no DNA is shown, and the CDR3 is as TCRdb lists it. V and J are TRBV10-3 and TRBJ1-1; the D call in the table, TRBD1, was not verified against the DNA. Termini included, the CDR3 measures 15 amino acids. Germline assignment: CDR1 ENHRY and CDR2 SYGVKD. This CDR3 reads CAISESVTGGPYVLG.

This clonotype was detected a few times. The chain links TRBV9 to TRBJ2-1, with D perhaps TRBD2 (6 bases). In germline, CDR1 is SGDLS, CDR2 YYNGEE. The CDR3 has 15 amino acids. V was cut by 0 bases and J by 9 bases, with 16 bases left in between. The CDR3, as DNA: TGTGCCAGCAGCGTAGTTGAGTCTAGCGCGCGTGAGCAGTTCTTC. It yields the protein CASSVVESSAREQFF.

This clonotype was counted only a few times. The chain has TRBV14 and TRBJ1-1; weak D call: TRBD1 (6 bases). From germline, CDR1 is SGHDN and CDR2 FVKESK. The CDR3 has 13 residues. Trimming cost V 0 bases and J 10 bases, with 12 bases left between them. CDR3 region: CASSQERQARAFF. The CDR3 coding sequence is TGTGCCAGCAGCCAAGAAAGACAGGCTAGAGCTTTCTTT. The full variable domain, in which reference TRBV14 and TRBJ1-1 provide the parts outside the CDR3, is EAGVTQFPSHSVIEKGQTVTLRCDPISGHDNLYWYRRVMGKEIKFLLHFVKESKQDESGMPNNRFLAERTGGTYSTLKVQPAELEDSGVYFCASSQERQARAFFGQGTRLTVV.

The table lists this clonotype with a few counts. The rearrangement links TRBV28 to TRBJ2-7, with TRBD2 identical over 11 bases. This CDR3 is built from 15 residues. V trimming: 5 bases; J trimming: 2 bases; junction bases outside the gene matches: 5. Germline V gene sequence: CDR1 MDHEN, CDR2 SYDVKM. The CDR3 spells CASSPGTSGAYEQYF. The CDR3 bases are TGTGCCAGCAGTCCAGGGACTAGCGGCGCCTACGAGCAGTACTTC.

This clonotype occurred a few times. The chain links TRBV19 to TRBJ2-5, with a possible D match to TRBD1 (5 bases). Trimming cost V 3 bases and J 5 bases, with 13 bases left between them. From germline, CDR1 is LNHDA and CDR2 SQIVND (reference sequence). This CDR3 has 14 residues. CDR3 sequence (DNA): TGTGCCAGTAGTATTTTGGCGCCAGGGGAGACCCAGTACTTC. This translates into CASSILAPGETQYF.

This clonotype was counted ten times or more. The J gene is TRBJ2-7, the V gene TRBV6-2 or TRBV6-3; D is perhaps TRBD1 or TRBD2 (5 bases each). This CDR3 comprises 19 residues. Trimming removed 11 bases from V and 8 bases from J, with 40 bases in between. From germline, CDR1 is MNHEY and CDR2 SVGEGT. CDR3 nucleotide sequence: TGTGCCGTCCAAGACTGGACATGGTCAATTTCCGCGGGCCCTACGAAGCAGTACTTC. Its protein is CAVQDWTWSISAGPTKQYF.

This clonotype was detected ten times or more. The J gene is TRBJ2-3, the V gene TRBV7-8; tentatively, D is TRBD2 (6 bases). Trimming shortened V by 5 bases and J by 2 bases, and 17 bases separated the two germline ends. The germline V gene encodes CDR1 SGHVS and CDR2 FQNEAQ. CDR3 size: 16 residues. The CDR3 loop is CASSLPTRMVTDTQYF. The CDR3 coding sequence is TGTGCCAGCAGCCTTCCGACTAGGATGGTCACAGATACGCAGTATTTT.

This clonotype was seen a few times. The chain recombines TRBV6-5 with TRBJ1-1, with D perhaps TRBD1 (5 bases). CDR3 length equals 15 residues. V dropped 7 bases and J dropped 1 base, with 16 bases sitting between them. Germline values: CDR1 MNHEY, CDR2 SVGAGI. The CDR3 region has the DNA TGTGCCAGCATCGCGGACGGGACTAGGAACACTGAAGCTTTCTTT. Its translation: CASIADGTRNTEAFF.

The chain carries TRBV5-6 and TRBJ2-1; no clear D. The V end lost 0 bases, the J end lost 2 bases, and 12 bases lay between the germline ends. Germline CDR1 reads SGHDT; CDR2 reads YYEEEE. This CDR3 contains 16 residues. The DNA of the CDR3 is TGTGCCAGCAGCTTGGGGCTGGCCGGTACCTACAATGAGCAGTTCTTC. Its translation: CASSLGLAGTYNEQFF.